The text below deals with one T cell receptor (beta chain). This sample is part of a study of identical twins. Each CDR3 protein gets one entry after TCRdb re-called the 5' RACE reads with MiXCR. The repertoire includes about 720,000 distinct CDR3 sequences, around a sixth of them detected once, and over 10% sits in the top ten. The sample was also linked to a second study, of T cells expressing NK-cell markers. As that report states: The study drew TCR beta repertoires from sorted CD3+CD56+NKG2C+, CD3+CD56+NKG2C- and CD3+CD56-NKG2C+ T cells.

The sequenced sample consisted of PBMCs. This TCR came from a woman under 30 in good health.

The CDR3 reads CASSSGQGSTGELFF. The CDR3 region has the DNA TGTGCCAGCAGCTCCGGACAGGGGAGTACCGGGGAGCTGTTTTTT. The gene calls are TRBV7-9 and TRBJ2-2; the match to TRBD1 covers 9 bases. With 4 bases clipped from V and 5 bases from J, the junction kept 5 bases outside the gene matches. The CDR3 consists of 15 residues. CDR1 and CDR2 (germline): SEHNR, FQNEAQ (reference sequence). The full variable domain, its missing parts supplied by reference TRBV7-9 and TRBJ2-2, is DTGVSQNPRHKITKRGQNVTFRCDPISEHNRLYWYRQTLGQGPEFLTYFQNEAQLEKSRLLSDRFSAERPKGSFSTLEIQRTEQGDSAMYLCASSSGQGSTGELFFGEGSRLTVL.